One and the same sample provided the 32 T cell receptor beta chains below, sequenced in a study of CD8 T cells in Susac syndrome. Random hexamers were used to reverse transcribe roughly 0.45 to 1 ug of RNA. TCRdb re-derived calls from the immunoSEQ multiplex PCR reads in MiXCR, one entry per CDR3 protein. This table holds approximately 190,000 distinct CDR3 sequences, 80% to 95% found once. Sequenced sample: CD4+ T cells from PBMCs. These receptors originate from a human donor in good health.

This rearrangement joins TRBV12-3 or TRBV12-4 to TRBJ2-6, with D unclear. V dropped 5 bases and J dropped 2 bases, with 16 bases sitting between them. CDR3 length: 17 amino acids. The CDR3 loop is CASSPTPPRAGANVLTF. The CDR3 nucleotides are TGTGCCAGCAGTCCTACCCCCCCTAGGGCTGGGGCCAACGTCCTGACTTTC.

The chain uses TRBV13 and TRBJ1-4, with a weak D call TRBD1 (5 bases). V dropped 5 bases and J dropped 2 bases, with 9 bases sitting between them. This CDR3 is 14 amino acids long. CDR1 is PRHDT, CDR2 FYEKMQ, per germline (reference sequence). The CDR3 is CASSIRATNEKLFF. The CDR3 bases are TGTGCCAGCAGCATCAGGGCTACTAATGAAAAACTGTTTTTT.

This chain joins TRBV24-1 and TRBJ2-2; D might be TRBD2 (6 bases). Germline lookup yields CDR1 KGHDR and CDR2 SFDVKD. The CDR3 spans 16 residues. Trimming cost V 3 bases and J 4 bases, with 14 bases left between them. Here the CDR3 reads CATSDARGSSTGELFF. The CDR3 coding sequence is TGTGCCACCAGTGATGCCCGGGGGTCGAGCACCGGGGAGCTGTTTTTT.

This clonotype showed up just a few times. The chain carries TRBV6-2 or TRBV6-3 and TRBJ1-6; TRBD1 is a possible D gene (6 bases). Germline assignment: CDR1 MNHEY and CDR2 SVGEGT. The V gene lost 6 bases and the J gene lost 7 bases, with 19 bases spanning the gap. This CDR3 is built from 16 residues. The CDR3 DNA sequence: TGTGCCAGCAGCTACACGGCGACAGGCTGGAATTCACCCCTCCACTTT. Translated, it gives CASSYTATGWNSPLHF.

The genes are TRBV12-3 or TRBV12-4 and TRBJ2-7, with D possibly matching TRBD1 (6 bases). The CDR3 consists of 13 residues. Trimming shortened V by 4 bases and J by 2 bases, and 9 bases separated the two germline ends. CDR3 sequence reads: CASSSGATYEQYF. CDR3 nucleotides: TGTGCCAGCAGTTCAGGGGCCACCTACGAGCAGTACTTC.

This rearrangement joins TRBV7-9 to TRBJ1-5; no definite D call. From germline, CDR1 is SEHNR and CDR2 FQNEAQ (reference sequence). V lost 3 bases and J lost 3, with 9 bases in between. The length of the CDR3 is 14 residues. CDR3 sequence reads: CASSFNTPNQPQHF. The CDR3 DNA is TGTGCCAGCAGCTTTAACACTCCCAATCAGCCCCAGCATTTT.

The CDR3 reads CASSLNPVSSYEQYF. CDR3 bases: TGTGCCAGCAGTTTAAACCCGGTGAGTTCCTACGAGCAGTACTTC. V gene TRBV27 combines with J gene TRBJ2-7; no clear D gene. Per the germline V gene, CDR1 is MNHEY and CDR2 is SMNVEV (reference sequence). The CDR3 contains 15 residues. V lost 2 bases, J lost 1 base, and 12 bases lay in between.

The chain employs TRBV4-1 and TRBJ2-4; 7 bases line up with TRBD1. CDR1 and CDR2 from the germline V gene are MGHRA and YSYEKL. CDR3 length equals 16 residues. V was clipped by 4 bases and J by 4 bases; unmatched bases: 10. The CDR3 sequence is CASSPGVTGPKNIQYF. CDR3 coding DNA: TGCGCCAGCAGCCCTGGGGTGACAGGGCCTAAAAACATTCAGTACTTC.

The CDR3 loop reads CASSGTETTDTQYF. The CDR3, as DNA: TGCGCCAGCTCCGGGACAGAGACAACAGATACGCAGTATTTT. The rearrangement joins TRBV4-1 to TRBJ2-3; TRBD1 agrees at 7 bases. The germline V gene has CDR1 MGHRA and CDR2 YSYEKL. The CDR3 is 14 amino acids. The trim removed 8 bases at V and 3 bases at J, leaving 8 bases unmatched.

The genes are TRBV7-2 and TRBJ2-2; D uncertain. Germline V CDR1 and CDR2: SGHTA, FQGNSA. Trimming removed 3 bases at V and 8 bases at J, with 10 bases between. The CDR3 extends over 13 amino acids. CDR3 DNA: TGTGCCAGCAGCTTTAGCCTTGTGGGGGAGCTGTTTTTT. It translates to CASSFSLVGELFF. Variable domain in full (rest from reference TRBV7-2 and TRBJ2-2): GAGVSQSPSNKVTEKGKDVELRCDPISGHTALYWYRQSLGQGLEFLIYFQGNSAPDKSGLPSDRFSAERTGGSVSTLTIQRTQQEDSAVYLCASSFSLVGELFFGEGSRLTVL.

This clonotype was observed a single time. This sequence joins TRBV9 and TRBJ1-5; 7 bases are a match to TRBD1. This CDR3 region has 16 residues. In germline, CDR1 is SGDLS, CDR2 YYNGEE. V dropped 3 bases and J dropped 4; count of bases not matched to a gene: 10. CDR3 in DNA: TGTGCCAGCAGCGCTGGGCCGACAGGGAGGAATCAGCCCCAGCATTTT. Encoded protein: CASSAGPTGRNQPQHF.

This chain links TRBV7-9 with TRBJ1-1, with 10 nucleotides matching TRBD1. Germline CDR1 reads SEHNR; CDR2 reads FQNEAQ (reference sequence). V lost 6 bases and J lost 3; bases outside the gene matches: 4. The CDR3 sequence is 14 residues long. CDR3 sequence: CASSPGTGDTEAFF. CDR3 DNA: TGTGCCAGCAGTCCCGGGACAGGGGACACTGAAGCTTTCTTT.

The J gene is TRBJ1-3, the V gene TRBV9; D call uncertain. CDR3 length: 15 amino acids. The V end lost 3 bases, the J end lost 2 bases, and 12 bases lay between the germline ends. Germline CDR1 and CDR2: SGDLS and YYNGEE. CDR3 region: CASSEATVAGNTIYF. CDR3 in DNA: TGTGCCAGCAGCGAGGCCACAGTAGCTGGAAACACCATATATTTT. The full variable domain, completed using reference TRBV9 and TRBJ1-3, is DSGVTQTPKHLITATGQRVTLRCSPRSGDLSVYWYQQSLDQGLQFLIQYYNGEERAKGNILERFSAQQFPDLHSELNLSSLELGDSALYFCASSEATVAGNTIYFGEGSWLTVV.

The chain links TRBV6-5 to TRBJ1-5; D unresolved. Trimming took 4 bases from V and 4 from J, leaving 8 bases between them. The CDR3 extends over 13 amino acids. Germline CDR1 MNHEY, CDR2 SVGAGI. The CDR3 region has the DNA TGTGCCAGCAGTTTCCAACCTAATCAGCCCCAGCATTTT. This codes for CASSFQPNQPQHF.

The chain recombines TRBV6-2 or TRBV6-3 with TRBJ2-3; 10 bases agree with TRBD2. This CDR3 comprises 15 residues. CDR1 is MNHEY and CDR2 is SVGEGT in the germline V gene. Unmatched junction bases numbered 1, after V lost 3 bases and J lost 1 base. CDR3 sequence reads: CASSYGTSGTDTQYF. The CDR3, as DNA: TGTGCCAGCAGTTATGGGACTAGCGGCACAGATACGCAGTATTTT.

V and J are TRBV20-1 and TRBJ2-7; TRBD2 aligns across 11 bases. The CDR3 has 14 residues. Germline V CDR1 and CDR2: DFQATT, SNEGSKA (reference sequence). Unmatched junction bases numbered 5, after V lost 5 bases and J lost 2 bases. The CDR3, as DNA: TGCAGTGCTTATTCTAGCGGGGGGACCTACGAGCAGTACTTC. Protein sequence: CSAYSSGGTYEQYF.

V gene TRBV7-3 combines with J gene TRBJ2-1; D uncertain. V was clipped by 5 bases and J by 10 bases, with 15 bases between them. The germline V gene has CDR1 SGHTA and CDR2 FQGTGA. The CDR3 spans 13 residues. The CDR3 DNA is TGTGCCAGCAGCGCAATCCAACCTGGAGAGCAGTTCTTC. This gives the protein CASSAIQPGEQFF.

This clonotype was counted only a few times. The J gene is TRBJ1-2, the V gene TRBV28, with D perhaps TRBD1 (5 bases). CDR1 MDHEN and CDR2 SYDVKM come from the germline V gene. V lost 2 bases and J 4 bases, leaving 8 bases between the germline ends. The CDR3 runs to 13 residues. CDR3: CASSLQGSYGYTF. The CDR3 region has the DNA TGTGCCAGCAGTTTACAGGGTTCCTATGGCTACACCTTC.

This chain joins TRBV29-1 and TRBJ2-5; D ambiguous. The germline gives CDR1 SQVTM, CDR2 ANQGSEA. The CDR3 runs to 12 residues. The V end lost 3 bases, the J end lost 2 bases, and 7 bases lay between the germline ends. The CDR3, as DNA: TGCAGCGTTGACAGATCGCAAGAGACCCAGTACTTC. This sequence encodes CSVDRSQETQYF. The full variable domain, completed using reference TRBV29-1 and TRBJ2-5, is SAVISQKPSRDICQRGTSLTIQCQVDSQVTMMFWYRQQPGQSLTLIATANQGSEATYESGFVIDKFPISRPNLTFSTLTVSNMSPEDSSIYLCSVDRSQETQYFGPGTRLLVL.

This sequence joins TRBV4-3 and TRBJ2-5, with 9 bases matching TRBD1. The V and J ends lost 1 base and 3 bases, in that order; junction bases with no gene match: 3. CDR3 length equals 15 residues. Looked up from germline, CDR1 is LGHNA and CDR2 is YSLEER. CDR3 protein: CASSQADRGEETQYF. DNA for the CDR3: TGCGCCAGCAGCCAAGCCGACAGGGGGGAAGAGACCCAGTACTTC.

The V gene is TRBV7-9, the J gene TRBJ1-1; D is uncertain. CDR1 is SEHNR, CDR2 FQNEAQ, per germline (reference sequence). V lost 2 bases, J lost 10 bases, and 17 bases lay in between. This CDR3 is built from 14 residues. The CDR3 loop is CASSLSSATGGAFF. The CDR3 nucleotides are TGTGCCAGCAGCTTATCGTCGGCCACGGGTGGAGCTTTCTTT. The full variable domain, its missing parts supplied by reference TRBV7-9 and TRBJ1-1, is DTGVSQNPRHKITKRGQNVTFRCDPISEHNRLYWYRQTLGQGPEFLTYFQNEAQLEKSRLLSDRFSAERPKGSFSTLEIQRTEQGDSAMYLCASSLSSATGGAFFGQGTRLTVV.

CDR3 sequence (DNA): TGTGCCAGCAGCCAGGGGCCAAGCTCCTCGGCCCAGTACTTC. Translating gives CASSQGPSSSAQYF. The gene calls are TRBV4-2 and TRBJ2-5, with a possible D match to TRBD1 (5 bases). Germline V gives CDR1 LGHNA, CDR2 YNFKEQ. The CDR3 runs to 14 residues. Between the trimmed V and J ends, which lost 3 bases and 9 bases, there was a span of 17 bases.

V is TRBV28 and J is TRBJ2-3; D is possibly TRBD1 or TRBD2 (5 bases each). The germline V and J ends were trimmed by 3 bases and 8 bases, with 15 bases remaining between them. From germline, CDR1 is MDHEN and CDR2 SYDVKM. This CDR3 spans 14 amino acids. The CDR3 DNA reads TGTGCCAGCAGTTTGAAGGGACCTGATCCTACGCAGTATTTT. It yields the protein CASSLKGPDPTQYF.

The chain joins TRBV5-4 to TRBJ2-5, with D unclear. V was shortened by 4 bases and J by 5 bases, with 9 bases between the two germline ends. Germline V gene sequence: CDR1 SGHNT, CDR2 YYREEE (reference sequence). This CDR3 spans 12 amino acids. Written as DNA, the CDR3 is TGTGCCAGCAGCGTGGGCCAGGAGACCCAGTACTTC. Protein: CASSVGQETQYF.

The table lists this clonotype with a count of one. The genes are TRBV21-1 and TRBJ1-2; TRBD1, the table's D call, was not compared with the DNA. TRBV21-1 is a known pseudogene. The CDR3 runs 15 residues. The CDR3 here is CASSKERDGNYGYTF. The DNA of the CDR3 is TGTGCCAGCAGCAAAGAGAGGGACGGGAACTATGGCTACACCTTC.

This chain connects TRBV29-1 to TRBJ1-4; no clear D. Trimming cost V 5 bases and J 2 bases, with 9 bases left between them. From germline, CDR1 is SQVTM and CDR2 ANQGSEA. The CDR3 sequence is 13 residues long. Written as DNA, the CDR3 is TGCAGCGTTCAGGCGGCGACTAATGAAAAACTGTTTTTT. It yields the protein CSVQAATNEKLFF.

The CDR3 spells CASSLDRAFISYTF. The CDR3 DNA is TGTGCCAGCAGCCTCGACAGGGCATTTATTAGCTACACCTTC. The genes are TRBV5-6 and TRBJ1-2, with 7 bases identical to TRBD1. Per germline, CDR1 SGHDT and CDR2 YYEEEE. The CDR3 is 14 residues long. V shed 4 bases and J 9 bases; nucleotides not matched to a gene: 12.

The J gene is TRBJ1-1, the V gene TRBV7-9, with D perhaps TRBD1 (5 bases). Per germline, CDR1 SEHNR and CDR2 FQNEAQ (reference sequence). This CDR3 contains 15 residues. Trimming took off 1 base at V and 2 bases at J, with 11 bases between the two ends. The CDR3 spells CASSLGAGTNTEAFF. CDR3 sequence (DNA): TGTGCCAGCAGCTTAGGGGCGGGGACTAACACTGAAGCTTTCTTT.

The genes are TRBV28 and TRBJ2-1; D unclear. Per the germline V gene, CDR1 is MDHEN and CDR2 is SYDVKM. V was clipped by 3 bases and J by 8 bases, with 17 bases between them. The CDR3 has 15 amino acids. The CDR3 loop reads CASSFLEPSYDEQFF. CDR3 nucleotide sequence: TGTGCCAGCAGTTTTTTAGAGCCCTCTTACGATGAGCAGTTCTTC.

The chain recombines TRBV18 with TRBJ2-2; D is undetermined. The ends were cut back, 6 bases at V and 6 bases at J, with 8 bases in the middle. CDR3 size: 12 residues. Germline lookup yields CDR1 KGHSH and CDR2 LQKENI. CDR3 residues: CASSAASGELFF. In DNA form, the CDR3 reads TGTGCCAGCTCGGCAGCATCCGGGGAGCTGTTTTTT. The variable domain in full, with the rest retrieved from reference TRBV18 and TRBJ2-2, is NAGVMQNPRHLVRRRGQEARLRCSPMKGHSHVYWYRQLPEEGLKFMVYLQKENIIDESGMPKERFSAEFPKEGPSILRIQQVVRGDSAAYFCASSAASGELFFGEGSRLTVL.

Comment on this clonotype: The junction and the germline gene differ at one end; a read error may be behind it. V gene TRBV27 combines with J gene TRBJ2-3; tentatively, D is TRBD2 (5 bases). CDR1 and CDR2 from the germline V gene are MNHEY and SMNVEV (reference sequence). The CDR3 loop spans 12 amino acids. The DNA of the CDR3 is TGTGCCAGCAGTTTCCCAGGACTGACGCCCCAATTT. This translates into CASSFPGLTPQF.

This chain uses TRBV6-5 with TRBJ2-7; 8 nucleotides align to TRBD1. This CDR3 has 14 residues. Germline V gives CDR1 MNHEY, CDR2 SVGAGI. Trimming took 6 bases from V and 2 from J; bases not matched to a gene: 6. The CDR3 is CASSQDRGPYEQYF. CDR3 nucleotide sequence: TGTGCCAGCAGCCAAGACAGGGGACCCTACGAGCAGTACTTC.